This passage covers 19 T cell receptor beta chains from one sample sequenced in a study of vaccination and CD4 T cells after COVID-19. Treatment: roughly 11-day PBMC culture with coronavirus spike peptide pools or control peptides (ViraFEST assay). The Oncomine TCR Beta short-read assay generated sequence data from the DNA of cultured CD4+ T cells. One entry per CDR3 protein, called by TCRdb with MiXCR from the PCR reads. Of around 10,000 distinct CDR3 sequences in the sample, around 40% were seen once. Their antigens are not known. Material: CD4+ T cells from blood, cultured in vitro. These receptors were taken from a human donor who had recovered from COVID-19.

Here the CDR3 reads CASSVAGLQGIEQYF. As DNA, the CDR3 is TGTGCCAGTAGTGTGGCGGGACTCCAGGGGATCGAGCAGTACTTC. J is TRBJ2-7 and V is TRBV19; D may correspond to TRBD1 or TRBD2 (6 bases each). The germline CDR1 and CDR2 sequences are LNHDA and SQIVND (reference sequence). Trimming shortened V by 5 bases and J by 6 bases, and 20 bases separated the two germline ends. This CDR3 has 15 amino acids.

The chain joins TRBV25-1 to TRBJ2-1; D remains unclear. V was clipped by 2 bases and J by 5 bases, with 10 bases between them. This CDR3 has 14 amino acids. CDR1 is MGHDK and CDR2 is SYGVNS in the germline V gene. The CDR3 nucleotides read TGTGCCAGCAGTGAACGTCAAATGAACAATGAGCAGTTCTTC. Its protein is CASSERQMNNEQFF.

The chain joins TRBV11-2 to TRBJ2-7; the match to TRBD1 covers 9 bases. Germline CDR1 reads SGHAT; CDR2 reads FQNNGV. CDR3 length: 15 amino acids. J was trimmed by 2 bases and V by 4 bases; bases with no gene match: 6. CDR3 nucleotides: TGTGCCAGCAGCTCACGGACAGGGGTGACCTACGAGCAGTACTTC. Amino acid sequence: CASSSRTGVTYEQYF. Full variable domain (rest looked up from reference TRBV11-2 and TRBJ2-7): EAGVAQSPRYKIIEKRQSVAFWCNPISGHATLYWYQQILGQGPKLLIQFQNNGVVDDSQLPKDRFSAERLKGVDSTLKIQPAKLEDSAVYLCASSSRTGVTYEQYFGPGTRLTVT.

This chain connects TRBV15 to TRBJ2-7; 8 bases fit TRBD2. The J segment lost 1 base and the V segment lost 5 bases, leaving 10 bases of the junction unmatched. This CDR3 has 16 amino acids. Germline V gene data show CDR1 as LNHNV and CDR2 as YYDKDF (reference sequence). CDR3 in DNA: TGTGCCACCAGCCCAAGGACTAGCCTCACATCCTACGAGCAGTACTTC. It yields the protein CATSPRTSLTSYEQYF.

This clonotype turned up a few times. The V call is TRBV7-2, the J call TRBJ2-3, with D maybe TRBD1 (6 bases). Germline V gene lookup returns CDR1 SGHTA and CDR2 FQGNSA. V lost 3 bases, J lost 0 bases, and 7 bases lay in between. The CDR3 is made up of 14 amino acids. The CDR3, as DNA: TGTGCCAGCAGCTTCGACAGGAGCACAGATACGCAGTATTTT. Translated, it gives CASSFDRSTDTQYF. Using reference TRBV7-2 and TRBJ2-3 for the parts outside the CDR3, the full variable domain is GAGVSQSPSNKVTEKGKDVELRCDPISGHTALYWYRQSLGQGLEFLIYFQGNSAPDKSGLPSDRFSAERTGGSVSTLTIQRTQQEDSAVYLCASSFDRSTDTQYFGPGTRLTVL.

The V and J genes are TRBV5-3 and TRBJ2-1; 11 bases are a match to TRBD1. Being an ORF, TRBV5-3 has a function that is uncertain. V dropped 3 bases and J dropped 6; count of bases not matched to a gene: 14. The CDR3 totals 18 residues. CDR3 protein: CARSWWTGGLSCCNEQFF. The CDR3 coding sequence is TGTGCCAGAAGCTGGTGGACAGGGGGCCTATCCTGCTGCAATGAGCAGTTCTTC.

The chain combines TRBV20-1 with TRBJ2-7, with TRBD1 as a possible D gene (6 bases). V lost 6 bases and J 5 bases, leaving 17 bases between the germline ends. Germline CDR1 DFQATT, CDR2 SNEGSKA (reference sequence). There are 13 residues in the CDR3. DNA for the CDR3: TGCAGTGCATTCCGGGCAGGGGTTAACGAGCAGTACTTC. Its translation is CSAFRAGVNEQYF.

This clonotype has more than one count but fewer than ten. This chain links TRBV6-2 or TRBV6-3 with TRBJ2-5, with 8 bases that match TRBD2. This CDR3 comprises 15 residues. The germline V gene has CDR1 MNHEY and CDR2 SVGEGT. J was trimmed by 2 bases and V by 2 bases; bases with no gene match: 4. The CDR3 DNA sequence: TGTGCCAGCAGTTACAGGCTAGCGGGTCAAGAGACCCAGTACTTC. It is translated as CASSYRLAGQETQYF.

The chain links TRBV5-6 to TRBJ1-5, with 9 bases matching TRBD1. CDR1 and CDR2 (germline): SGHDT, YYEEEE. V lost 3 bases to trimming and J lost 2 bases; unmatched junction nucleotides: 12. This CDR3 spans 18 amino acids. CDR3 loop: CASSSRLTGGMGNQPQHF. For the CDR3, the DNA is TGTGCCAGCAGCTCGAGATTAACAGGGGGCATGGGCAATCAGCCCCAGCATTTT.

On this clonotype: As the CDR3 is not closed by the conserved phenylalanine or tryptophan, this likely results from a read error. This chain joins TRBV30 and TRBJ1-1, with 7 bases lining up with TRBD1. The junction had 7 bases not matched to a gene; V was cut back by 1 base and J by 8 bases. Germline CDR1 reads GTSNPN; CDR2 reads SVGIG (reference sequence). The CDR3 is 13 residues long. As DNA, the CDR3 is TGTGCCTGGAGTGCCCCTCCGGACAGGGAAGCTTTCTTA. Its translation: CAWSAPPDREAFL.

The chain has TRBV30 and TRBJ1-1; tentatively, D is TRBD1 (6 bases). The CDR3 runs to 13 residues. Germline values: CDR1 GTSNPN, CDR2 SVGIG (reference sequence). Trimming removed 3 bases from V and 5 bases from J, with 13 bases in between. The CDR3 reads CAWRGGGMTEAFF. For the CDR3, the DNA is TGTGCCTGGAGAGGGGGGGGTATGACTGAAGCTTTCTTT.

V usage is TRBV6-1 and J usage is TRBJ1-5; D ambiguous. This CDR3 spans 13 amino acids. Germline V gives CDR1 MNHNS, CDR2 SASEGT. V lost 5 bases to trimming and J lost 4 bases, with 9 bases between them. The CDR3 sequence: CASSRTVNQPQHF. Here the CDR3 DNA reads TGTGCCAGCAGTCGGACGGTGAATCAGCCCCAGCATTTT.

This clonotype was picked up a small number of times. The chain recombines TRBV9 with TRBJ1-2; D gene ambiguous. Germline-derived CDR1 and CDR2 are SGDLS and YYNGEE. CDR3 length: 13 amino acids. V was shortened by 0 bases and J by 2 bases, with 5 bases between the two germline ends. The CDR3 DNA follows: TGTGCCAGCAGCGTAGGGAGGAACTATGGCTACACCTTC. Encoded protein: CASSVGRNYGYTF.

The chain employs TRBV5-1 and TRBJ1-4, with 12 bases matching TRBD1. The junction had 17 bases not matched to a gene; V was cut back by 3 bases and J by 8 bases. Germline loops: CDR1 SGHRS, CDR2 YFSETQ. This CDR3 contains 19 residues. This CDR3 is CASSSNPRGQGASGEKLFF. The CDR3, as DNA: TGCGCCAGCAGCTCAAACCCACGGGGACAGGGGGCCTCTGGGGAAAAACTGTTTTTT.

The chain uses TRBV6-2 or TRBV6-3 and TRBJ1-6, with a weak D call TRBD1 (5 bases). Germline values: CDR1 MNHEY, CDR2 SVGEGT. The CDR3 is made up of 13 amino acids. Trimming removed 5 bases from V and 10 bases from J, with 12 bases in between. In DNA, the CDR3 is TGTGCCAGCAGTGCCAACAGGTACTCACCCCTCCACTTT. As protein: CASSANRYSPLHF.

V and J are TRBV12-3 or TRBV12-4 and TRBJ2-5; 7 nucleotides align to TRBD1. CDR3 size: 14 residues. The junction had 6 bases not matched to a gene; V was cut back by 7 bases and J by 1 base. Here the CDR3 reads CASTLQGVQETQYF. The CDR3 nucleotides read TGTGCCAGCACCCTCCAGGGGGTCCAAGAGACCCAGTACTTC.

The chain links TRBV10-1 to TRBJ1-5; TRBD1 is a possible D gene (5 bases). The germline V gene has CDR1 WNHNN and CDR2 SYGVQD (reference sequence). This CDR3 comprises 16 residues. Trimming removed 4 bases from V and 6 bases from J, with 19 bases in between. The chain's CDR3 is CASSAGKSQDIQPQHF. DNA for the CDR3: TGCGCCAGCAGTGCAGGTAAGAGCCAGGACATTCAGCCCCAGCATTTT.

This sequence joins TRBV4-1 and TRBJ2-5; TRBD1 might be the D (5 bases). The CDR3 runs to 14 residues. The germline CDR1 and CDR2 sequences are MGHRA and YSYEKL. Trimming removed 0 bases at V and 5 bases at J, with 10 bases between. The CDR3 bases are TGCGCCAGCAGCCAAGATCCCAGGGTGGAGACCCAGTACTTC. Amino acids: CASSQDPRVETQYF.

The table lists this clonotype with a few counts. The chain joins TRBV20-1 to TRBJ1-3, with TRBD1 matching 7 bases. With V trimmed by 6 bases and J by 3 bases, 5 bases remained unmatched. CDR1 and CDR2 from the germline V gene are DFQATT and SNEGSKA (reference sequence). The CDR3 spans 13 residues. The CDR3 nucleotides read TGCAGTGCCTGGACAGGCGTTGGAAACACCATATATTTT. Protein: CSAWTGVGNTIYF.